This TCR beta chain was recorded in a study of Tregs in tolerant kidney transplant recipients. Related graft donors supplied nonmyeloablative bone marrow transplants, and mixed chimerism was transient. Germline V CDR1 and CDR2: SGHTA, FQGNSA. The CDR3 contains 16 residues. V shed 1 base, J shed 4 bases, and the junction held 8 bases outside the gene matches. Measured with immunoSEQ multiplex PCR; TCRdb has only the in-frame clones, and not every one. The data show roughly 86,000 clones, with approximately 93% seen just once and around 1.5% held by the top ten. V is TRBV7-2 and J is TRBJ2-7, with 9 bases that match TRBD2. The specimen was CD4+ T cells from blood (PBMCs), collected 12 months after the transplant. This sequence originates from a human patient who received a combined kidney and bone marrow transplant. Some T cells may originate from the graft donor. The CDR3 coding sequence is TGTGCCAGCAGCTTAGTGGCGGGAGGGTCCAATTACGAGCAGTACTTC. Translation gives CASSLVAGGSNYEQYF.